Described below is a single T cell receptor beta chain sequence and its context. The antigen is unknown. The data were obtained in a study of cytomegalovirus exposure and HLA in healthy donors. In germline, CDR1 is MNHEY, CDR2 SVGAGI. The germline V and J ends were trimmed by 6 bases and 3 bases, with 17 bases remaining between them. The CDR3 sequence is 15 residues long. General study results and limits: Diagnosis of cytomegalovirus status made by the classifier reportedly showed high specificity and sensitivity. More clonal expansion characterized HLA-associated TCR beta chains than equally common others in a later analysis.

Researchers ran the PCR with 60 Vbeta and 13 Jbeta primers. Produced via immunoSEQ multiplex PCR; TCRdb's table is partial and in-frame only. The repertoire holds 100,000 to 130,000 clones, with over 75% as singletons. The specimen was PBMCs. The genes are TRBV6-5 and TRBJ1-1; D may be TRBD1 (5 bases). This clonotype was obtained from a male donor in good health and CMV-seronegative. The CDR3: CASSPDFGTYTEAFF. CDR3 sequence (DNA): TGTGCCAGCAGCCCCGATTTCGGGACTTACACTGAAGCTTTCTTT.